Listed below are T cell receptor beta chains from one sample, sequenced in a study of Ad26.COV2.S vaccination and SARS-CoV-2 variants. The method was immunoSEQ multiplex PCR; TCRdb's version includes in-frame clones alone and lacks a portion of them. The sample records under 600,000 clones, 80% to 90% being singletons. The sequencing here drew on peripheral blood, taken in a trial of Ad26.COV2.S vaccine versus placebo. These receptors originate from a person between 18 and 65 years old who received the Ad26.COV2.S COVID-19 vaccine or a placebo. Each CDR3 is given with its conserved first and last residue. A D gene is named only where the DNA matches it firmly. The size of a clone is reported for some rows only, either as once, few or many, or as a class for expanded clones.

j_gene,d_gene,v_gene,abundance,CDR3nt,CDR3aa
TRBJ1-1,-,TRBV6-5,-,TGTGCCAGCAGTCGAAACCGGGACGGGAACACTGAAGCTTTCTTT,CASSRNRDGNTEAFF
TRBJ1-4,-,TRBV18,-,TGTGCCAGCTCACCGAGACAGCTCAGCGAACCTTTAAATGAAAAACTGTTTTTT,CASSPRQLSEPLNEKLFF
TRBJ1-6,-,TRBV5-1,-,TGCGCCAGCAGCTCGAACGGGTTCCGGGGTGTATCACCCCTCCACTTT,CASSSNGFRGVSPLHF
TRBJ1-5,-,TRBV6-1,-,TGTGCCAGCAGTTATCGACCACCGGGACAGCCCCAGCATTTT,CASSYRPPGQPQHF
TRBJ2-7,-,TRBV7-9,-,TGTGCCAGCAGCCCCGCCCACGGCTACGAGCAGTACTTC,CASSPAHGYEQYF
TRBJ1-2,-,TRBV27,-,TGTGCCAGCAGTCACAAAGGGACACTGAACTATGGCTACACCTTC,CASSHKGTLNYGYTF
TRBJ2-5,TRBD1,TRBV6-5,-,TGTGCCAGCAGTAACCCGGGGACAGCTCAAGAGACCCAGTACTTC,CASSNPGTAQETQYF
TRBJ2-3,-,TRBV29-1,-,TGCAGCGTTTCTACCGGGATGAAGGGAGATACGCAGTATTTT,CSVSTGMKGDTQYF
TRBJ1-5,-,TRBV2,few,TGTGCCAGCAGCCCGCAGGGCTCCAATCAGCCCCAGCATTTT,CASSPQGSNQPQHF
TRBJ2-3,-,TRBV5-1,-,TGCGCCAGCAGCTTGGGGGACTCCCTCGAGGATACGCAGTATTTT,CASSLGDSLEDTQYF
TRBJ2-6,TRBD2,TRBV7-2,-,TGTGCCAGCAGCTTACTAGCGGCTGGGGCCAACGTCCTGACTTTC,CASSLLAAGANVLTF
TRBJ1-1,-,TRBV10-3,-,TGTGCCATCAGTGAGTGGGGAACTGAAGCTTTCTTT,CAISEWGTEAFF
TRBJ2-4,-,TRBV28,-,TGTGCCAGCAGTTTGCGGGTTGCCAAAAACATTCAGTACTTC,CASSLRVAKNIQYF
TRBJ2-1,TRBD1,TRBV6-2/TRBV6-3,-,TGTGCCAGCAGTAGGGTAGGGGGCCGCAATGAGCAGTTCTTC,CASSRVGGRNEQFF
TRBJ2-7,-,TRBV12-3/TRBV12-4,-,TGTGCCAGCAGTTTTCATGGTTACGAGCAGTACTTC,CASSFHGYEQYF
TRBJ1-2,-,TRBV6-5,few,TGTGCCAGCAGTTACAGGGTACACTATGGCTACACCTTC,CASSYRVHYGYTF
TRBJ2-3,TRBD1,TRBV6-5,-,TGTGCCGCCAGAAGGGGGCTTCCCACAGATACGCAGTATTTT,CAARRGLPTDTQYF
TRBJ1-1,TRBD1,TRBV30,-,TGTGCCTGGACCGGGACAGCCACTGAAGCTTTCTTT,CAWTGTATEAFF
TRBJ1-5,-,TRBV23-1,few,TGCGCCAGCAGCCCCAGGTGGACAGAGAGCAATCAGCCCCAGCATTTT,CASSPRWTESNQPQHF
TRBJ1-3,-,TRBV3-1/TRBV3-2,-,TGTGCCAGCAGCCAGCAGACAGGACCTGGAAACACCATATATTTT,CASSQQTGPGNTIYF
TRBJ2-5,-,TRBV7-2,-,TGTGCCAGCAGCCACAGGGTACGTGGAGAGACCCAGTACTTC,CASSHRVRGETQYF
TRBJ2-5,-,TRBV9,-,TGTGCCAGCAGCGCACCTCTAGGGCTAGCGCACCAAGAGACCCAGTACTTC,CASSAPLGLAHQETQYF
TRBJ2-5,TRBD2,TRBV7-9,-,TGTGCCAGCAGCTTCCCCGGACTAGCTAAAGAGACCCAGTACTTC,CASSFPGLAKETQYF
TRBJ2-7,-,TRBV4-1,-,TGCGCCAGCAGCCAAGGTCGGCGAAGTCCCTACGAGCAGTACTTC,CASSQGRRSPYEQYF
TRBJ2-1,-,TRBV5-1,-,TGCGCCAGCAGCTCGCGAAAATACAACTCCTACAATGAGCAGTTCTTC,CASSSRKYNSYNEQFF
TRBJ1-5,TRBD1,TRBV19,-,TGTGCCAGTAGTATTTGGGGGACAGGCGCTAGCAATCAGCCCCAGCATTTT,CASSIWGTGASNQPQHF
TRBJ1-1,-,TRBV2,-,TGTGCCAGCAGTGTAGGGGGACACGGTGAAGCTTTCTTT,CASSVGGHGEAFF
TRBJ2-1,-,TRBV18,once,TGTGCCAGCTCACCACCGAGTAACAATGAGCAGTTCTTC,CASSPPSNNEQFF
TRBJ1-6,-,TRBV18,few,TGTGCCAGCTCACCACCGTTGCGGAGGAGCTCCTATAATTCACCCCTCCACTTT,CASSPPLRRSSYNSPLHF
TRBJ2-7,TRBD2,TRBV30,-,TGTGCCTGGAGTGGAGCGGGAGCCTACGAGCAGTACTTC,CAWSGAGAYEQYF
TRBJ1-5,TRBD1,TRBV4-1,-,TGCGCCAGCAGCCCAAAAGCGGAGTCGTCAGGGGGTTATAGCAATCAGCCCCAGCATTTT,CASSPKAESSGGYSNQPQHF
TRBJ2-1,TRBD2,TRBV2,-,TGTGCCAGCAGACGGACTAGCGGGGAGTACAATGAGCAGTTCTTC,CASRRTSGEYNEQFF
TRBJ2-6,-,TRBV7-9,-,TGTGCCAGCAGCTTCTGGCCCTGGCAGGGTCTCTCTGGGGCCAACGTCCTGACTTTC,CASSFWPWQGLSGANVLTF
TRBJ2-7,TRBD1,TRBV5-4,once,TGTGCCAGCAGCGTGTCCCGGGACAGCTACGAGCAGTACTTC,CASSVSRDSYEQYF
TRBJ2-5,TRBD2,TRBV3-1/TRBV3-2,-,TGTGCCAGCAGCCCCAGTCGGGGGCTAGCGGGGGTTGAGACCCAGTACTTC,CASSPSRGLAGVETQYF
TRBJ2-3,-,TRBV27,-,TGTGCCAGCAGCAGAAACACAGATACGCAGTATTTT,CASSRNTDTQYF
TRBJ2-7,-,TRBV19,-,TGTGCCAGTAGTGGGTCGGTCGGCAGGGGTCGGGAGCAGTACTTC,CASSGSVGRGREQYF
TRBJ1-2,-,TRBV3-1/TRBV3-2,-,TGTGCCAGCAGCCGAGTGGGGAGAGATGGCTACACCTTC,CASSRVGRDGYTF
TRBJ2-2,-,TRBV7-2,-,TGTGCCAGCAGCCCCCCGATCGGGCAGGGGAACTACTTCGGGGAGCTGTTTTTT,CASSPPIGQGNYFGELFF
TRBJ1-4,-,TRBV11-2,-,TGTGCCAGCAGCCCAAAACCGGGGCGAAAACTGTTTTTT,CASSPKPGRKLFF
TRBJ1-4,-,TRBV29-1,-,TGCAGCTTCCGGGGCGGAATAGGGGCTAATGAAAAACTGTTTTTT,CSFRGGIGANEKLFF
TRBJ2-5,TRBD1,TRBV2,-,TGTGCCAGCAGTGGAGGACAGGGAGGTTTAAAGACCCAGTACTTC,CASSGGQGGLKTQYF
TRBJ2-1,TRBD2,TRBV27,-,TGTGCCAGCAGTACCCGGACTAGCGGGAGTTCCTACAATGAGCAGTTCTTC,CASSTRTSGSSYNEQFF